These 14 T cell receptor beta chains were sequenced from one sample in a study of T cell repertoires in cytomegalovirus infection. MiXCR, run by TCRdb on the reads, gives a single entry per CDR3 protein. This table has fewer than 200,000 distinct CDR3 sequences, about 15% appearing once. What was sequenced was PBMCs. The receptors originated from a human donor in good health (CMV status not recorded). Some clones in this sample may be carry-over from other donors' samples.

This clonotype was detected a few times. J is TRBJ1-2 and V is TRBV28, with D possibly TRBD1 on 5 matching bases. V lost 3 bases and J 4 bases, leaving 15 bases between the germline ends. Germline V lookup: CDR1 MDHEN, CDR2 SYDVKM. The CDR3 loop spans 15 amino acids. Here the CDR3 reads CASSFPMGRVYGYTF. CDR3 nucleotide sequence: TGTGCCAGCAGTTTTCCAATGGGGCGTGTCTATGGCTACACCTTC.

This chain links TRBV5-8 with TRBJ1-1, with TRBD1 as a possible D gene (6 bases). Trimming pared 4 bases from V and 0 bases from J, leaving 13 bases between. CDR1 and CDR2 from the germline V gene are SGHTS and YDEGEE. This CDR3 has 15 residues. The CDR3, as DNA: TGTGCCAGCAGCGGTTTTGGGGGGCTGAACACTGAAGCTTTCTTT. Its translation: CASSGFGGLNTEAFF.

This clonotype was picked up a small number of times. J is TRBJ1-1 and V is TRBV27; D not certain. V lost 6 bases, J lost 4 bases, and 9 bases lay in between. The CDR3 totals 12 residues. Germline CDR1 MNHEY, CDR2 SMNVEV (reference sequence). The CDR3: CASRKLGTEAFF. The DNA of the CDR3 is TGTGCCAGCAGGAAACTAGGCACTGAAGCTTTCTTT.

This clonotype was seen a few times. This rearrangement joins TRBV29-1 to TRBJ2-3; D is unclear. This CDR3 spans 11 amino acids. V lost 0 bases to trimming and J lost 4 bases, with 2 bases between them. Looked up from germline, CDR1 is SQVTM and CDR2 is ANQGSEA. The CDR3 reads CSVEEPDTQYF. CDR3 DNA: TGCAGCGTTGAAGAACCAGATACGCAGTATTTT.

This clonotype was seen a few times. The chain carries TRBV6-6 and TRBJ2-5; D call uncertain. This CDR3 contains 14 residues. The V end lost 0 bases, the J end lost 1 base, and 6 bases lay between the germline ends. The germline CDR1 and CDR2 sequences are MNHNY and SVGAGI (reference sequence). The CDR3 reads CASSYSVFQETQYF. The CDR3 DNA reads as TGTGCCAGCAGTTACTCCGTTTTCCAAGAGACCCAGTACTTC.

V usage is TRBV28 and J usage is TRBJ2-1; either TRBD1 or TRBD2 may fit D (5 bases each). Trimming removed 5 bases at V and 10 bases at J, with 18 bases between. The CDR3 is 14 residues long. Germline V gives CDR1 MDHEN, CDR2 SYDVKM. As DNA, the CDR3 is TGTGCCAGCAGTCCCCCGGGGCTTCCTAGGGAGCAGTTCTTC. The encoded protein is CASSPPGLPREQFF. Drawing the rest from reference TRBV28 and TRBJ2-1, the complete variable domain is DVKVTQSSRYLVKRTGEKVFLECVQDMDHENMFWYRQDPGLGLRLIYFSYDVKMKEKGDIPEGYSVSREKKERFSLILESASTNQTSMYLCASSPPGLPREQFFGPGTRLTVL.

This clonotype was observed many times. The rearrangement uses TRBV29-1 and TRBJ1-3; no clear D. The CDR3 has 14 amino acids. V gave up 3 bases and J gave up 0 bases, with 9 bases separating them. The germline V gene encodes CDR1 SQVTM and CDR2 ANQGSEA. CDR3 sequence (DNA): TGCAGCGTTGACGTTGGAACCTCTGGAAACACCATATATTTT. Translated, it gives CSVDVGTSGNTIYF.

About this clonotype: A read error is possible here, since a much larger clone lies one base away. This rearrangement joins TRBV7-4 to TRBJ1-1; 7 nucleotides match TRBD1. The V segment lost 3 bases and the J segment 2 bases; nucleotides outside the gene matches: 12. This CDR3 has 17 residues. Germline V gene sequence: CDR1 SGHVT, CDR2 SQSDAQ. For the CDR3, the DNA is TGTGCCAGCAGCTTGGGACAGTCTGTTAGTATAAACACTGAAGCTTTCTTT. It yields the protein CASSLGQSVSINTEAFF.

This clonotype was seen only a few times. This chain links TRBV29-1 with TRBJ2-1; D unresolved. This CDR3 is built from 12 residues. Trimming removed 3 bases at V and 0 bases at J, with 3 bases between. Germline CDR1 SQVTM, CDR2 ANQGSEA. This CDR3 reads CSVESSYNEQFF. CDR3 nucleotide sequence: TGCAGCGTTGAGTCCTCCTACAATGAGCAGTTCTTC.

This clonotype was detected only a few times. This chain uses TRBV6-5 with TRBJ2-7; D may be TRBD1 (5 bases). This CDR3 contains 14 residues. Germline V CDR1 and CDR2: MNHEY, SVGAGI. The V end lost 7 bases, the J end lost 3 bases, and 16 bases lay between the germline ends. In DNA, the CDR3 is TGTGCCAGCAACCCTGCGAGCCAGGGCTACGAGCAGTACTTC. This translates into CASNPASQGYEQYF.

This rearrangement joins TRBV29-1 to TRBJ1-2; D remains ambiguous. The CDR3 is 14 amino acids. V shed 4 bases and J shed 2 bases, with 14 bases lying between them. Per the germline V gene, CDR1 is SQVTM and CDR2 is ANQGSEA. The CDR3 is CSVAGLGRNYGYTF. The DNA for the CDR3 is TGCAGCGTTGCAGGATTGGGCCGAAACTATGGCTACACCTTC. Full variable domain (rest looked up from reference TRBV29-1 and TRBJ1-2): SAVISQKPSRDICQRGTSLTIQCQVDSQVTMMFWYRQQPGQSLTLIATANQGSEATYESGFVIDKFPISRPNLTFSTLTVSNMSPEDSSIYLCSVAGLGRNYGYTFGSGTRLTVV.

This clonotype was detected a few times. J is TRBJ2-5 and V is TRBV29-1; 8 nucleotides match TRBD1. Per the germline V gene, CDR1 is SQVTM and CDR2 is ANQGSEA. The CDR3 covers 14 residues. V gave up 4 bases and J gave up 2 bases; unmatched junction bases: 6. The chain's CDR3 is CSVGSRGPQETQYF. DNA for the CDR3: TGCAGCGTTGGGTCCAGGGGGCCACAAGAGACCCAGTACTTC.

V is TRBV20-1 and J is TRBJ1-6; D is undetermined. The CDR3 totals 16 residues. The V gene lost 0 bases and the J gene lost 1 base, with 10 bases spanning the gap. Germline assignment: CDR1 DFQATT and CDR2 SNEGSKA (reference sequence). CDR3 nucleotide sequence: TGCAGTGCTAGAGATCGAGGGTTTTCCTATAATTCACCCCTCCACTTT. It encodes CSARDRGFSYNSPLHF.

This clonotype was seen ten or more times. The genes are TRBV7-9 and TRBJ2-4, with a weak D call TRBD2 (6 bases). V lost 5 bases to trimming and J lost 8 bases, with 13 bases between them. The germline V gene has CDR1 SEHNR and CDR2 FQNEAQ (reference sequence). This CDR3 is 13 amino acids long. In nucleotides, the CDR3 is TGTGCCAGCAGCCGTACGGGGGAGGACATTCAGTACTTC. The encoded protein is CASSRTGEDIQYF.